A single sample gave rise to the 26 T cell receptor beta chains below, sequenced in a study of T cell responses to AZD1222 COVID-19 vaccine. Produced via immunoSEQ multiplex PCR; TCRdb's table is partial and in-frame only. This table holds 130,000 or so clones, 90% found once. The source was peripheral blood, collected on day 0 of AZD1222 vaccination. These receptors were obtained from an adult in good health.

The chain carries TRBV7-6 and TRBJ2-5; TRBD2 agrees at 9 bases. Germline-derived CDR1 and CDR2 are SGHVS and FNYEAQ. V was pared by 2 bases and J by 5 bases, with 3 bases of the junction left unmatched. The CDR3 length is 14 residues. CDR3 protein: CASSLLSGGETQYF. The CDR3 nucleotides are TGTGCCAGCAGCTTACTGAGCGGGGGGGAGACCCAGTACTTC.

CDR3 nucleotide sequence: TGTGCCAGCAGCTTGGGCGGAGGAGGCTACACCTTC. It encodes CASSLGGGGYTF. The V and J genes are TRBV5-6 and TRBJ1-2; no clear D. This CDR3 is built from 12 residues. CDR1 and CDR2 from the germline V gene are SGHDT and YYEEEE. V dropped 0 bases and J dropped 8 bases, with 8 bases sitting between them.

The V gene is TRBV4-1, the J gene TRBJ1-1; no firm D call. The CDR3 loop spans 18 amino acids. Germline V gene data show CDR1 as MGHRA and CDR2 as YSYEKL. Trimming removed 6 bases from V and 3 bases from J, with 26 bases in between. The CDR3 loop is CASRPLTRVSLRDTEAFF. The CDR3 DNA reads as TGCGCCAGCAGGCCTCTGACAAGGGTATCTTTAAGGGACACTGAAGCTTTCTTT.

The chain recombines TRBV5-1 with TRBJ1-6; TRBD1 matches 7 bases. The germline V gene encodes CDR1 SGHRS and CDR2 YFSETQ. The CDR3 loop spans 14 amino acids. J was trimmed by 7 bases and V by 3 bases; bases with no gene match: 4. The CDR3 DNA reads as TGCGCCAGCAGCTCGACAGGGTTAAATTCACCCCTCCACTTT. Its protein product is CASSSTGLNSPLHF.

This CDR3 is CASSPRPVYEQYF. The CDR3 coding sequence is TGTGCCAGCAGCCCGCGGCCAGTATACGAGCAGTACTTC. The rearrangement links TRBV11-2 to TRBJ2-7; D gene uncertain. The CDR3 spans 13 residues. The germline CDR1 and CDR2 sequences are SGHAT and FQNNGV. V shed 5 bases and J shed 4 bases, with 12 bases lying between them.

V is TRBV5-1 and J is TRBJ1-1; 8 bases agree with TRBD1. Germline values: CDR1 SGHRS, CDR2 YFSETQ. This CDR3 contains 13 residues. With V trimmed by 2 bases and J by 6 bases, 3 bases remained unmatched. The CDR3 region has the DNA TGCGCCAGCAGCTTTGGACAGGGACCTGAAGCTTTCTTT. As protein: CASSFGQGPEAFF.

The gene calls are TRBV4-1 and TRBJ1-5; possibly TRBD1 for D (5 bases). Germline V CDR1 and CDR2: MGHRA, YSYEKL. V was cut by 1 base and J by 7 bases, with 11 bases left in between. This CDR3 is built from 14 residues. This CDR3 is CASSQGGSRQPQHF. CDR3 nucleotides: TGCGCCAGCAGCCAAGGGGGGTCTCGACAGCCCCAGCATTTT.

The V gene is TRBV28, the J gene TRBJ2-3; TRBD2 agrees at 10 bases. The CDR3 runs to 15 residues. Germline trimming cut 6 bases from V and 2 bases from J; bases unmatched to any gene: 5. Germline V CDR1 and CDR2: MDHEN, SYDVKM. In DNA, the CDR3 is TGTGCCAGCAGGGGAGCGGGGGGGCTCACAGATACGCAGTATTTT. As protein: CASRGAGGLTDTQYF.

V is TRBV13 and J is TRBJ2-3; D possibly corresponds to TRBD2 (6 bases). V was shortened by 6 bases and J by 7 bases, with 14 bases between the two germline ends. Looked up from germline, CDR1 is PRHDT and CDR2 is FYEKMQ (reference sequence). The CDR3 spans 13 residues. This CDR3 reads CASSPTSSNTQYF. The CDR3 nucleotides are TGTGCCAGCAGTCCAACTAGCTCGAATACGCAGTATTTT.

The chain couples TRBV3-1 (or the pseudogene TRBV3-2) to TRBJ2-2; 11 bases align to TRBD2. Germline values: CDR1 LGHDT, CDR2 YNNKEL (reference sequence). This CDR3 comprises 16 residues. V lost 2 bases to trimming and J lost 5 bases; unmatched junction nucleotides: 4. The DNA for the CDR3 is TGTGCCAGCAGCCAATACACTAGCGGGGGAACCGGGGAGCTGTTTTTT. This encodes CASSQYTSGGTGELFF.

The chain has TRBV19 and TRBJ1-5; D is undetermined. The CDR3 totals 13 residues. V lost 7 bases and J 3 bases, leaving 10 bases between the germline ends. Germline CDR1 is LNHDA and CDR2 is SQIVND (reference sequence). The CDR3 sequence: CASTAGSNQPQHF. The CDR3 DNA reads TGTGCCAGTACCGCCGGGTCCAATCAGCCCCAGCATTTT.

This sequence joins TRBV6-5 and TRBJ1-1; 7 bases match TRBD1. The V segment lost 0 bases and the J segment 1 base; nucleotides outside the gene matches: 2. The CDR3 length is 15 residues. The germline V gene encodes CDR1 MNHEY and CDR2 SVGAGI. CDR3 DNA sequence: TGTGCCAGCAGTTACTCCAGACAGGGGAACACTGAAGCTTTCTTT. Protein product: CASSYSRQGNTEAFF.

This chain joins TRBV12-2 and TRBJ1-4; the table assigns TRBD1, which was not confirmed against the DNA. TRBV12-2 is a recognized pseudogene. This CDR3 comprises 18 residues. The CDR3 DNA reads TGTGCAAGTCGCCCCCTGGACAGGACCTCTGCAACTAATGAAAAACTGTTTTTT. As protein: CASRPLDRTSATNEKLFF.

The rearrangement links TRBV18 to TRBJ2-2, with D maybe TRBD1 (5 bases). The CDR3 extends over 15 amino acids. Germline V gene data show CDR1 as KGHSH and CDR2 as LQKENI. V lost 4 bases to trimming and J lost 1 base, with 10 bases between them. The CDR3 loop is CASSRRVLNTGELFF. CDR3 in DNA: TGTGCCAGCTCACGCAGGGTACTGAACACCGGGGAGCTGTTTTTT.

This chain uses TRBV19 with TRBJ1-1, with TRBD1 as a possible D gene (5 bases). The germline V gene encodes CDR1 LNHDA and CDR2 SQIVND (reference sequence). This CDR3 comprises 12 residues. The ends were cut back, 3 bases at V and 7 bases at J, with 9 bases in the middle. CDR3 protein: CASSIWGIEAFF. CDR3 bases: TGTGCCAGTAGTATCTGGGGGATTGAAGCTTTCTTT.

The chain has TRBV7-6 and TRBJ2-3, with TRBD2 matching 11 bases. The length of the CDR3 is 16 residues. V lost 5 bases to trimming and J lost 0 bases; unmatched junction nucleotides: 4. Germline assignment: CDR1 SGHVS and CDR2 FNYEAQ. CDR3 sequence (DNA): TGTGCCAGCAGCACGGGACTAGCGGAAAGCACAGATACGCAGTATTTT. It translates to CASSTGLAESTDTQYF.

This sequence joins TRBV7-9 and TRBJ1-2, with TRBD1 identical over 10 bases. J lost 6 bases, V lost 7 bases, and 14 bases had no gene match. The CDR3 length is 16 residues. Germline V gives CDR1 SEHNR, CDR2 FQNEAQ (reference sequence). CDR3 sequence: CASNLGTGVPQDGYTF. The CDR3 bases are TGTGCCAGCAACTTGGGGACAGGGGTTCCTCAGGATGGCTACACCTTC.

The chain combines TRBV4-3 with TRBJ2-2, with D unclear. V shed 4 bases and J shed 3 bases, with 6 bases lying between them. CDR1 and CDR2 (germline): LGHNA, YSLEER. The CDR3 has 13 amino acids. The CDR3 spells CASSPEHTGELFF. The CDR3 coding sequence is TGCGCCAGCAGCCCCGAACACACCGGGGAGCTGTTTTTT.

V gene TRBV4-3 combines with J gene TRBJ1-6; D unclear. The V end was cut by 0 bases, the J end by 3 bases, with 12 bases between. Germline values: CDR1 LGHNA, CDR2 YSLEER. The CDR3 is 17 amino acids. The CDR3 loop reads CASSQEARPFYNSPLHF. The CDR3 DNA reads TGCGCCAGCAGCCAAGAAGCACGGCCGTTCTATAATTCACCCCTCCACTTT.

CDR3 sequence (DNA): TGTGCCAGCAGCAACCGTAACTATGGCTACACCTTC. Amino acid sequence: CASSNRNYGYTF. The V call is TRBV28, the J call TRBJ1-2; D gene unclear. Trimming cost V 6 bases and J 1 base, with 6 bases left between them. Germline values: CDR1 MDHEN, CDR2 SYDVKM. CDR3 length: 12 amino acids.

Concerning this clone: Other DNA sequences within the sample encode an identical CDR3. The chain links TRBV7-2 to TRBJ2-5; a weak D match, TRBD1 (5 bases). The germline V gene has CDR1 SGHTA and CDR2 FQGNSA. The CDR3 length is 13 residues. The V gene lost 3 bases and the J gene lost 4 bases, with 9 bases spanning the gap. This CDR3 reads CASSLAGRETQYF. As DNA, the CDR3 is TGTGCCAGCAGCTTGGCAGGGCGAGAGACCCAGTACTTC.

The J gene is TRBJ1-6, the V gene TRBV7-9, with unresolved D. CDR1 and CDR2 from the germline V gene are SEHNR and FQNEAQ (reference sequence). This CDR3 has 13 amino acids. Trimming removed 3 bases from V and 11 bases from J, with 11 bases in between. The CDR3 nucleotides read TGTGCCAGCAGCTTGGTCTTTAGGACACCCCTCCACTTT. Its translation: CASSLVFRTPLHF.

V gene TRBV24-1 combines with J gene TRBJ2-5; D call uncertain. The germline V gene encodes CDR1 KGHDR and CDR2 SFDVKD. The CDR3 runs to 16 residues. V was clipped by 0 bases and J by 1 base, with 11 bases between them. CDR3 protein: CATSDLFKIPQETQYF. The CDR3 DNA reads TGTGCCACCAGTGATTTGTTTAAGATCCCCCAAGAGACCCAGTACTTC.

J is TRBJ1-2 and V is TRBV11-2; TRBD1 matches at 8 bases. The length of the CDR3 is 15 residues. CDR1 is SGHAT, CDR2 FQNNGV, per germline. The V gene end was trimmed by 5 bases and the J gene end by 5 bases; junction bases not matched to a gene: 10. CDR3 DNA sequence: TGTGCCAGCAGCGCAGACAGGGGAATCAGTTATGGCTACACCTTC. Amino acid sequence: CASSADRGISYGYTF.

V is TRBV7-9 and J is TRBJ2-3; 7 positions agree with TRBD1. The ends lost 2 bases at V and 3 bases at J; junction bases unmatched: 2. This CDR3 region has 14 residues. Germline-derived CDR1 and CDR2 are SEHNR and FQNEAQ (reference sequence). CDR3 sequence: CASSLLQGTDTQYF. The DNA for the CDR3 is TGTGCCAGCAGCTTACTACAGGGGACAGATACGCAGTATTTT.

The rearrangement links TRBV19 to TRBJ1-1; no reliable D call. V was trimmed by 3 bases and J by 0 bases, leaving 14 bases between them. The CDR3 length is 16 residues. Germline loops: CDR1 LNHDA, CDR2 SQIVND (reference sequence). The CDR3 DNA reads TGTGCCAGTAGTATTCTCCGGGAACCCTTGAACACTGAAGCTTTCTTT. It codes for CASSILREPLNTEAFF.